One sample yielded the 32 T cell receptor beta chains listed below, sequenced in a study of radiotherapy plus CTLA-4 blockade in lung cancer (dated by TCRdb to the late 2010s). Libraries were made using the immunoSEQ multiplex PCR assay. This is the immuneACCESS table as TCRdb keeps it, with only in-frame sequences that have V and J called. A part of the clones is gone; compared with another copy, unresolved V genes explain less than half, and the rest is unexplained. This sample has 60,000 to 85,000 clones in its table, and approximately 86% of those were observed once. The ten largest clonotypes hold 0.85% to 0.95% of the sample. Sequences were derived from peripheral blood, sampled from a patient treated with radiotherapy plus ipilimumab. The receptors shown here come from a human donor with non-small cell lung cancer who had stable disease on radiotherapy plus ipilimumab.

The V and J genes are TRBV9 and TRBJ2-2; possibly TRBD1 for D (5 bases). Trimming took 0 bases from V and 9 from J, leaving 9 bases between them. Germline-derived CDR1 and CDR2 are SGDLS and YYNGEE. The CDR3 has 13 amino acids. As DNA, the CDR3 is TGTGCCAGCAGCGTAGAGGGGCAGAGGGAGCTGTTTTTT. Translated: CASSVEGQRELFF.

The J gene is TRBJ2-2, the V gene TRBV30; D gene ambiguous. The CDR3 is 13 amino acids. The V gene lost 4 bases and the J gene lost 7 bases, with 13 bases spanning the gap. Per germline, CDR1 GTSNPN and CDR2 SVGIG (reference sequence). This chain's CDR3 is CAWKESQNGELFF. CDR3 sequence (DNA): TGTGCCTGGAAGGAGAGCCAGAACGGGGAGCTGTTTTTT.

The genes are TRBV29-1 and TRBJ2-3, with 14 bases matching TRBD2. J gave up 4 bases and V 8 bases, and 8 bases lay outside the gene matches. The germline gives CDR1 SQVTM, CDR2 ANQGSEA. The CDR3 is made up of 15 amino acids. CDR3 protein: CSLLGLAGASDTQYF. The CDR3 DNA reads TGCAGCCTCTTGGGACTAGCGGGAGCCTCAGATACGCAGTATTTT.

The rearrangement joins TRBV18 to TRBJ1-5, with D maybe TRBD1 (5 bases). This CDR3 spans 19 amino acids. V was cut by 0 bases and J by 3 bases, with 21 bases left in between. Germline CDR1 KGHSH, CDR2 LQKENI. The CDR3 nucleotides read TGTGCCAGCTCACCACCGTGGGCCCGCGGGGGTTGGAACAATCAGCCCCAGCATTTT. Residues: CASSPPWARGGWNNQPQHF.

This clone was seen a few times. This chain connects TRBV18 to TRBJ1-2; 7 nucleotides line up with TRBD1. J was trimmed by 0 bases and V by 5 bases; bases with no gene match: 3. Germline V gene sequence: CDR1 KGHSH, CDR2 LQKENI. The CDR3 has 14 amino acids. CDR3 loop: CASSGDRTNYGYTF. In DNA form, the CDR3 reads TGTGCCAGCTCAGGGGACAGAACTAACTATGGCTACACCTTC.

This chain connects TRBV9 to TRBJ2-1, with D maybe TRBD1 (7 bases). This CDR3 contains 15 residues. Trimming cost V 3 bases and J 7 bases, with 17 bases left between them. CDR1 and CDR2 (germline): SGDLS, YYNGEE. The CDR3 DNA is TGTGCCAGCAGCGCCGCCACGACAGGGAGGAATGAGCAGTTCTTC. Amino acid sequence: CASSAATTGRNEQFF. Drawing the rest from reference TRBV9 and TRBJ2-1, the complete variable domain is DSGVTQTPKHLITATGQRVTLRCSPRSGDLSVYWYQQSLDQGLQFLIQYYNGEERAKGNILERFSAQQFPDLHSELNLSSLELGDSALYFCASSAATTGRNEQFFGPGTRLTVL.

The gene calls are TRBV30 and TRBJ1-6; 9 nucleotides match TRBD1. Trimming cost V 4 bases and J 8 bases; bases outside gene matches: 12. The germline V gene has CDR1 GTSNPN and CDR2 SVGIG (reference sequence). The CDR3 is 16 residues long. CDR3 protein: CAWTRGSGTGYSPLHF. The DNA of the CDR3 is TGTGCCTGGACCCGAGGATCCGGGACAGGGTATTCACCCCTCCACTTT. Full variable domain (missing parts from reference TRBV30 and TRBJ1-6): SQTIHQWPATLVQPVGSPLSLECTVEGTSNPNLYWYRQAAGRGLQLLFYSVGIGQISSEVPQNLSASRPQDRQFILSSKKLLLSDSGFYLCAWTRGSGTGYSPLHFGNGTRLTVT.

The chain uses TRBV2 and TRBJ1-1, with no clear D. This CDR3 is 13 amino acids long. Germline V gene lookup returns CDR1 SNHLY and CDR2 FYNNEI. V lost 6 bases and J lost 4, with 12 bases in between. The CDR3 loop reads CASRLGVRTEAFF. Written as DNA, the CDR3 is TGTGCCAGCAGGCTAGGCGTTCGCACTGAAGCTTTCTTT.

CDR3 sequence (DNA): TGTGCCAGCAGCTTCGGACTTGGGGCGGGAGTGAACACAGATACGCAGTATTTT. This gives the protein CASSFGLGAGVNTDTQYF. This chain uses TRBV5-6 with TRBJ2-3, with 7 bases lining up with TRBD2. This CDR3 is 18 amino acids long. Germline loops: CDR1 SGHDT, CDR2 YYEEEE. V shed 2 bases, J shed 2 bases, and the junction held 14 bases outside the gene matches. Combining the CDR3 with reference TRBV5-6 and TRBJ2-3 gives the whole variable domain DAGVTQSPTHLIKTRGQQVTLRCSPKSGHDTVSWYQQALGQGPQFIFQYYEEEERQRGNFPDRFSGHQFPNYSSELNVNALLLGDSALYLCASSFGLGAGVNTDTQYFGPGTRLTVL.

This clone is a singleton in its sample. The chain links TRBV7-9 to TRBJ1-1; no reliable D call. The ends were cut back, 5 bases at V and 0 bases at J, with 7 bases in the middle. This CDR3 spans 13 amino acids. CDR1 and CDR2 (germline): SEHNR, FQNEAQ (reference sequence). DNA for the CDR3: TGTGCCAGCAGCCCAGCTGTGAACACTGAAGCTTTCTTT. It codes for CASSPAVNTEAFF.

The chain couples TRBV7-9 to TRBJ1-1; 9 bases are a match to TRBD1. This CDR3 has 14 residues. V lost 6 bases to trimming and J lost 1 base; unmatched junction nucleotides: 3. Germline V lookup: CDR1 SEHNR, CDR2 FQNEAQ (reference sequence). The CDR3 coding sequence is TGTGCCAGCAGAAGGACAGGGGAGAACACTGAAGCTTTCTTT. Amino acids: CASRRTGENTEAFF.

This clone showed up just once. The chain joins TRBV28 to TRBJ1-5; perhaps TRBD1 as D (6 bases). Trimming pared 6 bases from V and 7 bases from J, leaving 19 bases between. Germline assignment: CDR1 MDHEN and CDR2 SYDVKM. CDR3 length: 15 residues. The CDR3 here is CASRPSGEGGQPQHF. CDR3 nucleotides: TGTGCCAGCAGACCTAGTGGCGAGGGGGGACAGCCCCAGCATTTT.

The rearrangement uses TRBV6-1 and TRBJ2-1; TRBD2 is a possible D gene (6 bases). This CDR3 comprises 15 residues. Deletions cut 6 bases from V and 3 bases from J, with 15 bases between. The germline V gene has CDR1 MNHNS and CDR2 SASEGT. As DNA, the CDR3 is TGTGCCAGCAGGCCGGGGGTTTCCAACTACAATGAGCAGTTCTTC. Encoded protein: CASRPGVSNYNEQFF.

The chain combines TRBV7-8 with TRBJ2-7; 13 bases map to TRBD2. The germline CDR1 and CDR2 sequences are SGHVS and FQNEAQ. There are 19 residues in the CDR3. J was trimmed by 3 bases and V by 6 bases; bases with no gene match: 17. As DNA, the CDR3 is TGTGCCAGCAGGCCCGCAATAGGACTAGCGGGAGCTTTAGACTACGAGCAGTACTTC. Protein product: CASRPAIGLAGALDYEQYF.

The rearrangement links TRBV28 to TRBJ2-3; possible D gene TRBD2, 6 bases. With 6 bases removed from V and 3 bases from J, the gap between germline ends came to 25 bases. This CDR3 contains 18 residues. The germline V gene encodes CDR1 MDHEN and CDR2 SYDVKM. The CDR3 spells CASSRTPGLASGTDTQYF. The DNA for the CDR3 is TGTGCCAGCAGCAGGACGCCGGGACTCGCCTCGGGGACAGATACGCAGTATTTT.

The rearrangement joins TRBV30 to TRBJ2-3; D ambiguous. This CDR3 region has 12 residues. Germline V lookup: CDR1 GTSNPN, CDR2 SVGIG (reference sequence). V was cut by 0 bases and J by 6 bases, with 7 bases left in between. CDR3 sequence reads: CAWSVGTDTQYF. CDR3 sequence (DNA): TGTGCCTGGAGTGTAGGTACGGATACGCAGTATTTT.

The chain recombines TRBV6-1 with TRBJ1-5; TRBD1 matches 7 bases. Germline V gene lookup returns CDR1 MNHNS and CDR2 SASEGT. Losses at the gene ends were 6 bases for V and 0 bases for J; bases not matched to a gene: 5. This CDR3 has 15 residues. The CDR3: CASRRDSYSNQPQHF. CDR3 coding DNA: TGTGCCAGCAGGCGGGACAGTTATAGCAATCAGCCCCAGCATTTT.

This clone has a handful of counts. The V and J genes are TRBV4-2 and TRBJ2-1; possibly TRBD2 for D (5 bases). This CDR3 has 15 residues. Germline V CDR1 and CDR2: LGHNA, YNFKEQ. The V and J ends lost 0 bases and 10 bases respectively, with 16 bases between them. The CDR3 region has the DNA TGTGCCAGCAGCCAAGACCCGGCCTCCGGGGTGGAGCAGTTCTTC. Its protein product is CASSQDPASGVEQFF.

For this clone: Other DNA sequences from this sample encode an identical CDR3 as well. The J gene is TRBJ1-2, the V gene TRBV7-3, with D tentatively TRBD1 (5 bases). Germline V gene sequence: CDR1 SGHTA, CDR2 FQGTGA. The CDR3 loop spans 13 amino acids. V was trimmed by 5 bases and J by 4 bases, leaving 11 bases between them. CDR3 sequence: CASSTRDGYGYTF. CDR3 nucleotide sequence: TGTGCCAGCAGCACCCGGGACGGCTATGGCTACACCTTC.

V is TRBV5-7 and J is TRBJ1-6; possible D gene TRBD1, 5 bases. TRBV5-7 is flagged as an ORF with uncertain function. This CDR3 region has 14 residues. V lost 7 bases and J 7 bases, leaving 15 bases between the germline ends. CDR3 in amino acids: CASGHRGLNSPLHF. The CDR3 coding sequence is TGTGCCAGCGGTCATAGGGGCTTGAATTCACCCCTCCACTTT.

The chain carries TRBV5-1 and TRBJ1-1, with a possible D match to TRBD1 (5 bases). Germline CDR1 SGHRS, CDR2 YFSETQ. Trimming cost V 3 bases and J 1 base, with 16 bases left between them. CDR3 size: 16 residues. CDR3 sequence (DNA): TGCGCCAGCAGCTCCCACGGGGGGAAGGAGAACACTGAAGCTTTCTTT. Amino acids: CASSSHGGKENTEAFF. Complete variable domain (other parts from reference TRBV5-1 and TRBJ1-1): KAGVTQTPRYLIKTRGQQVTLSCSPISGHRSVSWYQQTPGQGLQFLFEYFSETQRNKGNFPGRFSGRQFSNSRSEMNVSTLELGDSALYLCASSSHGGKENTEAFFGQGTRLTVV.

V usage is TRBV5-6 and J usage is TRBJ1-5; no reliable D call. Germline assignment: CDR1 SGHDT and CDR2 YYEEEE. Trimming shortened V by 6 bases and J by 3 bases, and 19 bases separated the two germline ends. The CDR3 loop spans 16 amino acids. The CDR3 spells CASTLGRQIINQPQHF. In DNA, the CDR3 is TGTGCCAGCACCCTCGGAAGACAAATCATCAATCAGCCCCAGCATTTT.

J is TRBJ1-1 and V is TRBV7-6; no definite D call. The V gene's germline CDR1 is SGHVS and CDR2 FNYEAQ. The CDR3 consists of 14 residues. V lost 4 bases to trimming and J lost 2 bases, with 11 bases between them. This CDR3 is CASSSVQINTEAFF. The CDR3, as DNA: TGTGCCAGCAGCTCAGTGCAGATTAACACTGAAGCTTTCTTT.

The rearrangement joins TRBV5-1 to TRBJ2-5; D tentatively reads TRBD1 or TRBD2 (5 bases each). V was shortened by 2 bases and J by 5 bases, with 10 bases between the two germline ends. CDR1 and CDR2 from the germline V gene are SGHRS and YFSETQ. The CDR3 has 13 amino acids. CDR3 DNA: TGCGCCAGCAGCTTTGGGGGTTGGGAGACCCAGTACTTC. It translates to CASSFGGWETQYF.

The chain joins TRBV7-9 to TRBJ1-3, with D hard to call. Between the trimmed V and J ends, which lost 8 bases and 4 bases, there was a span of 12 bases. The germline V gene has CDR1 SEHNR and CDR2 FQNEAQ (reference sequence). This CDR3 has 13 residues. The CDR3 loop is CASRGKTGNTIYF. The CDR3 nucleotides read TGTGCCAGCCGCGGTAAAACGGGAAACACCATATATTTT. Using reference TRBV7-9 and TRBJ1-3 for the parts outside the CDR3, the full variable domain is DTGVSQNPRHKITKRGQNVTFRCDPISEHNRLYWYRQTLGQGPEFLTYFQNEAQLEKSRLLSDRFSAERPKGSFSTLEIQRTEQGDSAMYLCASRGKTGNTIYFGEGSWLTVV.

This rearrangement joins TRBV7-7 to TRBJ1-6, with D hard to call. V lost 3 bases, J lost 3 bases, and 3 bases lay in between. Germline V gene sequence: CDR1 SSHAT, CDR2 FNYEAQ (reference sequence). The CDR3 runs to 13 residues. This CDR3 reads CASSFGYNSPLHF. CDR3 nucleotide sequence: TGTGCCAGCAGCTTCGGCTATAATTCACCCCTCCACTTT.

CDR3 DNA sequence: TGTGCCAGCAGTATCGACGACAGGGGATATACGCAGTATTTT. Its protein is CASSIDDRGYTQYF. The V call is TRBV28, the J call TRBJ2-3, with 8 bases aligning to TRBD1. The V gene's germline CDR1 is MDHEN and CDR2 SYDVKM. Germline trimming cut 5 bases from V and 7 bases from J; bases unmatched to any gene: 8. This CDR3 contains 14 residues.

This clone was counted between two and nine times. The CDR3 region is CASSRDRVSGNTIYF. CDR3 nucleotides: TGTGCCAGCAGCCGGGATCGCGTCTCTGGAAACACCATATATTTT. The gene calls are TRBV7-2 and TRBJ1-3; the D is unclear. CDR3 length equals 15 residues. Looked up from germline, CDR1 is SGHTA and CDR2 is FQGNSA. V was pared by 5 bases and J by 0 bases, with 11 bases between.

A remark on this clone: One junction end does not reproduce the germline sequence, and a read error may be involved. This CDR3 is also generated by other DNA sequences in the sample. The chain couples TRBV19 to TRBJ1-1; D not resolved. Looked up from germline, CDR1 is LNHDA and CDR2 is SQIVND (reference sequence). The CDR3 runs 15 residues. The CDR3 DNA reads TGTGCCAGTAGTATTGGAGGGATTCGGAACACTGAAGCTTTTTTT. Amino acids: CASSIGGIRNTEAFF.

The chain carries TRBV5-6 and TRBJ2-5; the D gene is possibly TRBD1 (6 bases). Germline assignment: CDR1 SGHDT and CDR2 YYEEEE. V was cut by 2 bases and J by 4 bases, with 12 bases left in between. This CDR3 is built from 14 residues. In DNA form, the CDR3 reads TGTGCCAGCAGCTTAGGGGGAGTAGGAGAGACCCAGTACTTC. Residues: CASSLGGVGETQYF.

The chain uses TRBV5-1 and TRBJ2-7, with unresolved D. Germline V gives CDR1 SGHRS, CDR2 YFSETQ. This CDR3 has 16 amino acids. Trimming cost V 5 bases and J 0 bases, with 18 bases left between them. CDR3 sequence reads: CASRVGPDPRSYEQYF. CDR3 sequence (DNA): TGCGCCAGCAGAGTAGGTCCAGACCCCCGCTCCTACGAGCAGTACTTC.

This clone was seen a single time. CDR3: CASSGTGGSYNSPLHF. CDR3 DNA: TGTGCCAGCAGTGGGACAGGGGGCTCCTATAATTCACCCCTCCACTTT. This rearrangement joins TRBV25-1 to TRBJ1-6, with TRBD1 matching 10 bases. This CDR3 region has 16 residues. Germline CDR1 MGHDK, CDR2 SYGVNS. The J segment lost 0 bases and the V segment lost 4 bases, leaving 0 bases of the junction unmatched.